Listed below are T cell receptor beta chains from one sample, sequenced in a study of Tregs in tolerant kidney transplant recipients. TCRdb's table, derived via immunoSEQ multiplex PCR, lists solely in-frame clones and lacks some. In the table there are 60,000 to 65,000 clones, around 98% of which are singletons. Material: Tregs from blood, obtained before the transplant. Source of these receptors: a human donor who received a combined kidney and bone marrow transplant. CDR3s include the opening cysteine and the closing phenylalanine or tryptophan. Each record gives: clone size, J gene, D gene, V gene, CDR3 DNA, CDR3 protein. D genes are given only for firm matches. Expanded clones get a size class; other rows say once, few or many, or leave the size out.

abundance: .; j_gene: TRBJ2-2; d_gene: .; v_gene: TRBV5-1; CDR3nt: TGCGCCAGCAGCTTTCGAGGGCTAAACACCGGGGAGCTGTTTTTT; CDR3aa: CASSFRGLNTGELFF
abundance: .; j_gene: TRBJ1-2; d_gene: .; v_gene: TRBV5-4; CDR3nt: TGTGCCAGCAGCACCGCGGGACGGTGGATCTATGGCTACACCTTC; CDR3aa: CASSTAGRWIYGYTF
abundance: .; j_gene: TRBJ2-2; d_gene: TRBD2; v_gene: TRBV4-1; CDR3nt: TGCGCCAGCAGCCAAGACGTTAGCGGGAGGAGGGCCGGGGAGCTGTTTTTT; CDR3aa: CASSQDVSGRRAGELFF
abundance: .; j_gene: TRBJ2-7; d_gene: TRBD1; v_gene: TRBV7-7; CDR3nt: TGTGCCAGCAGCCCTCGCGCAGGGGGCGAGCAGTACTTC; CDR3aa: CASSPRAGGEQYF
abundance: once; j_gene: TRBJ2-7; d_gene: TRBD2; v_gene: TRBV28; CDR3nt: TGTGCCAGCAGAACCCCGGCGGCGGGGGACTTGGTCGAGCAGTACTTC; CDR3aa: CASRTPAAGDLVEQYF
abundance: .; j_gene: TRBJ2-6; d_gene: .; v_gene: TRBV25-1; CDR3nt: TGTGCCAGCAGTGGCAGGGCACCCGGGGCCAACGTCCTGACTTTC; CDR3aa: CASSGRAPGANVLTF
abundance: .; j_gene: TRBJ2-7; d_gene: TRBD1; v_gene: TRBV10-3; CDR3nt: TGTGCCATCAGTGAGGCACTACAGGGGGGCGAGCAGTACTTC; CDR3aa: CAISEALQGGEQYF
abundance: .; j_gene: TRBJ2-1; d_gene: TRBD2; v_gene: TRBV6-1; CDR3nt: TGTGCCAGCAGTGAAGCGGGGTGGGCTAGCGGGAGAGGGAGTTCCTACAATGAGCAGTTCTTC; CDR3aa: CASSEAGWASGRGSSYNEQFF
abundance: once; j_gene: TRBJ2-7; d_gene: .; v_gene: TRBV6-6; CDR3nt: TGTGCCAGCAGTTATGACACACACTACGAGCAGTACTTC; CDR3aa: CASSYDTHYEQYF
abundance: .; j_gene: TRBJ1-2; d_gene: .; v_gene: TRBV28; CDR3nt: TGTGCCAGCAGGAGGAGTGGCAATCAAAGGGGCTACACCTTC; CDR3aa: CASRRSGNQRGYTF
abundance: .; j_gene: TRBJ1-2; d_gene: .; v_gene: TRBV15; CDR3nt: TGTGCCACCAGCAGAGATCTTCTCTCTCACAGGGTTAACTATGGCTACACCTTC; CDR3aa: CATSRDLLSHRVNYGYTF
abundance: .; j_gene: TRBJ2-1; d_gene: TRBD1; v_gene: TRBV15; CDR3nt: TGTGCCACCAGCGGCGGCCGGGACAGCAACAATGAGCAGTTCTTC; CDR3aa: CATSGGRDSNNEQFF
abundance: .; j_gene: TRBJ1-1; d_gene: TRBD1; v_gene: TRBV19; CDR3nt: TGTGCCAGTAGTAATAGATTGGGACAGGGGGCGCAGAACACTGAAGCTTTCTTT; CDR3aa: CASSNRLGQGAQNTEAFF
abundance: .; j_gene: TRBJ2-1; d_gene: TRBD2; v_gene: TRBV4-2; CDR3nt: TGTGCCAGCAGCCAGGCTCAGCGGGGGGGCTACAATGAGCAGTTCTTC; CDR3aa: CASSQAQRGGYNEQFF
abundance: once; j_gene: TRBJ1-2; d_gene: TRBD1; v_gene: TRBV27; CDR3nt: TGTGCCAGCACATTGGGCAGGGGGCTTGGTGGCTACACCTTC; CDR3aa: CASTLGRGLGGYTF
abundance: .; j_gene: TRBJ1-2; d_gene: .; v_gene: TRBV11-2; CDR3nt: TGTGCCAGCAGCTCGGACCAGGGAGGCTATGGCTACACCTTC; CDR3aa: CASSSDQGGYGYTF
abundance: .; j_gene: TRBJ2-7; d_gene: .; v_gene: TRBV7-2; CDR3nt: TGTGCCAGCAGCTTTTTAGGAGTCTCCTACGAGCAGTACTTC; CDR3aa: CASSFLGVSYEQYF
abundance: .; j_gene: TRBJ1-2; d_gene: .; v_gene: TRBV27; CDR3nt: TGTGCCAGCAGTCCCAAGATCGAGATCTATGGCTACACCTTC; CDR3aa: CASSPKIEIYGYTF
abundance: .; j_gene: TRBJ2-1; d_gene: TRBD2; v_gene: TRBV13; CDR3nt: TGTGCCAGCAGTAAGGCGGGGAGGGCCTACAATGAGCAGTTCTTC; CDR3aa: CASSKAGRAYNEQFF
abundance: .; j_gene: TRBJ1-5; d_gene: .; v_gene: TRBV6-1; CDR3nt: TGTGCCAGCTGGACTCCTAGCAATCAGCCCCAGCATTTT; CDR3aa: CASWTPSNQPQHF
abundance: .; j_gene: TRBJ2-5; d_gene: .; v_gene: TRBV18; CDR3nt: TGTGCCAGCTCACCGCGGGGGCGGGGAACGCAAGAGACCCAGTACTTC; CDR3aa: CASSPRGRGTQETQYF
abundance: .; j_gene: TRBJ2-3; d_gene: .; v_gene: TRBV5-1; CDR3nt: TGCGCCAGCAGCTTGGGAACTACTGGAGATACGCAGTATTTT; CDR3aa: CASSLGTTGDTQYF
abundance: .; j_gene: TRBJ2-3; d_gene: TRBD2; v_gene: TRBV30; CDR3nt: TGTGCCTGGAGGCGAGGCGGGGGGGGAGATACGCAGTATTTT; CDR3aa: CAWRRGGGGDTQYF
abundance: .; j_gene: TRBJ2-7; d_gene: .; v_gene: TRBV18; CDR3nt: TGTGCCAGCTCACCACCTCAGTATCCCTACGAGCAGTACTTC; CDR3aa: CASSPPQYPYEQYF
abundance: .; j_gene: TRBJ2-7; d_gene: TRBD2; v_gene: TRBV5-6; CDR3nt: TGTGCCAGCAGCGTTAGCGGGGCCTCCTACGAGCAGTACTTC; CDR3aa: CASSVSGASYEQYF
abundance: .; j_gene: TRBJ2-2; d_gene: TRBD2; v_gene: TRBV15; CDR3nt: TGTGCCACCAGCAGAGGAGTAGCGGGAAACACCGGGGAGCTGTTTTTT; CDR3aa: CATSRGVAGNTGELFF
abundance: once; j_gene: TRBJ2-1; d_gene: .; v_gene: TRBV11-3; CDR3nt: TGTGCCAGCAGCTCAGGCGGGATCGCGTCCTACAATGAGCAGTTCTTC; CDR3aa: CASSSGGIASYNEQFF
abundance: .; j_gene: TRBJ2-7; d_gene: .; v_gene: TRBV11-1; CDR3nt: TGTGCCAGCAGCTTTTCGCAACTCCCCTACGAGCAGTACTTC; CDR3aa: CASSFSQLPYEQYF
abundance: .; j_gene: TRBJ1-2; d_gene: .; v_gene: TRBV6-5; CDR3nt: TGTGCCAGCAGTCCACGGCCGGGTGGCTACACCTTC; CDR3aa: CASSPRPGGYTF
abundance: .; j_gene: TRBJ1-2; d_gene: TRBD1; v_gene: TRBV6-9; CDR3nt: TGTGCCAGCATTCACAGGGGAAACTATGGCTACACCTTC; CDR3aa: CASIHRGNYGYTF
abundance: .; j_gene: TRBJ2-1; d_gene: TRBD2; v_gene: TRBV11-2; CDR3nt: TGTGCCAGCAGCTTAGATCGTCTACTAGCGGGAGTAGGAAATGAGCAGTTCTTC; CDR3aa: CASSLDRLLAGVGNEQFF
abundance: .; j_gene: TRBJ1-5; d_gene: TRBD1; v_gene: TRBV10-3; CDR3nt: TGTGCCATCAGTGATCTCTACAGGGGGTCAAATCAGCCCCAGCATTTT; CDR3aa: CAISDLYRGSNQPQHF
abundance: once; j_gene: TRBJ1-2; d_gene: TRBD1; v_gene: TRBV30; CDR3nt: TGTGCCTGGAGTAACGTCAGGGGGACTGGCTACACCTTC; CDR3aa: CAWSNVRGTGYTF
abundance: .; j_gene: TRBJ1-1; d_gene: .; v_gene: TRBV27; CDR3nt: TGTGCCAGCAGTTTATCTGGGGGCGGCACTGAAGCTTTCTTT; CDR3aa: CASSLSGGGTEAFF
abundance: once; j_gene: TRBJ2-7; d_gene: TRBD2; v_gene: TRBV10-3; CDR3nt: TGTGCCATCAGCGATATGACTAGCGGGAGATACTACGAGCAGTACTTC; CDR3aa: CAISDMTSGRYYEQYF
abundance: .; j_gene: TRBJ1-4; d_gene: TRBD1; v_gene: TRBV11-2; CDR3nt: TGTGCCAGCAGCCCGGGACAGGGGAAAGAAGAAAAACTGTTTTTT; CDR3aa: CASSPGQGKEEKLFF
abundance: .; j_gene: TRBJ1-3; d_gene: TRBD1; v_gene: TRBV4-2; CDR3nt: TGTGCCAGCAGCCTTACGCCCGCAGGGGGCAAAGGAAACACCATATATTTT; CDR3aa: CASSLTPAGGKGNTIYF
abundance: .; j_gene: TRBJ1-1; d_gene: .; v_gene: TRBV7-9; CDR3nt: TGTGCCAGCAGCTCCACAGGGAGAGGAGTGAACACTGAAGCTTTCTTT; CDR3aa: CASSSTGRGVNTEAFF
abundance: .; j_gene: TRBJ1-3; d_gene: .; v_gene: TRBV4-3; CDR3nt: TGCGCCAGCAGCCAAACAGAACGCTCTGGAAACACCATATATTTT; CDR3aa: CASSQTERSGNTIYF
abundance: .; j_gene: TRBJ2-7; d_gene: TRBD1; v_gene: TRBV7-2; CDR3nt: TGTGCCAGCAGCTCCTTAACAGGGGGCTACGAGCAGTACTTC; CDR3aa: CASSSLTGGYEQYF
abundance: .; j_gene: TRBJ2-5; d_gene: .; v_gene: TRBV12-2; CDR3nt: TGTGCAAGGACTCAGGGGAAGGAGACCCAGTACTTC; CDR3aa: CARTQGKETQYF
abundance: .; j_gene: TRBJ1-2; d_gene: .; v_gene: TRBV28; CDR3nt: TGTGCCAGCACGGCAGGGGCACGCTATGGCTACACCTTC; CDR3aa: CASTAGARYGYTF
abundance: .; j_gene: TRBJ2-2; d_gene: TRBD1; v_gene: TRBV19; CDR3nt: TGTGCCAGTAGTCCCCGGGACAGACGCGGGGAGCTGTTTTTT; CDR3aa: CASSPRDRRGELFF
abundance: .; j_gene: TRBJ1-5; d_gene: TRBD1; v_gene: TRBV27; CDR3nt: TGTGCCAGCAGTAAACGACAGGGTACGCAGCCCCAGCATTTT; CDR3aa: CASSKRQGTQPQHF